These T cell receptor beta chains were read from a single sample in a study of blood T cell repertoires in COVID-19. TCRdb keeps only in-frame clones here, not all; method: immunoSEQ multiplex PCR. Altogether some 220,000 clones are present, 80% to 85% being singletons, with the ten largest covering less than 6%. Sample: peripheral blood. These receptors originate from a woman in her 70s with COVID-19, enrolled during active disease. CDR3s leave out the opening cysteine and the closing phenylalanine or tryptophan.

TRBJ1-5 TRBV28 ASSIGSHGQPQH
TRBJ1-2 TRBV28 ASSSSEGGNYGYT
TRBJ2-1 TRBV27 ASSSAGGRNEQF
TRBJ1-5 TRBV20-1 SATPRGPQH
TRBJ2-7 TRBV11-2 ASSLLPGQGFSSEQY
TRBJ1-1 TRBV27 ASSQQTGVAEAF
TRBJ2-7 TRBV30 AWNPGQGRGLYEQY
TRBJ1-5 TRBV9 ASSLDRGDQPQH
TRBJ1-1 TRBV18 ASSPRSGDTEAF
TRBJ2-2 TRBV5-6 ASSFVGLAFGGELF
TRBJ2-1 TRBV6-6 ASIRDGGSYNEQF
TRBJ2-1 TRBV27 ASSYSGTSGYNEQF
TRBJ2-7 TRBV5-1 ASKRGLAGVGNEQY
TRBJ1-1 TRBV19 ASSINRETEAF
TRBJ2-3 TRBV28 ASTRGQGRNTQY
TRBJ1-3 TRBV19 ASSIRSSGNTIY
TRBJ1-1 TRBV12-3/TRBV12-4 ASEGQPNTEAF
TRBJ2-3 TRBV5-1 ASSLEGAGVSTDTQY
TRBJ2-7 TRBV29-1 SVQTAYEQY
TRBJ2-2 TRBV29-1 SVSGTNTGELF
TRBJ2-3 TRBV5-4 ASSSTGSDTQY
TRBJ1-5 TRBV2 ASRSNTIRGQPQH
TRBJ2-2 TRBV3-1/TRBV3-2 ASKAELAGLNTGELF
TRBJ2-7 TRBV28 ASSLLQGAVHEQY
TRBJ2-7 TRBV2 ASSASSYEQY
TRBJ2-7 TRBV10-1 ASSESQGISEQY
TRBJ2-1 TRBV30 AWSSGQGAKDEQF
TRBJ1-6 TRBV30 AWSVQYLRSPLH
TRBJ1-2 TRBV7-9 ASSVRGLGYT
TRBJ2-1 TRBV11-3 ASSLEGQSHNEQF
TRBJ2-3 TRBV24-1 ATSHRVSSTDTQY
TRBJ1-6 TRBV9 ASSPRTDNSPLH
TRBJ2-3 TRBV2 ASNREISTDTQY
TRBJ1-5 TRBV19 ASRQRYSNQPQH
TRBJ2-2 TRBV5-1 ASSSGLDTGELF
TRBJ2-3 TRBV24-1 ATSDFASGPRKDTQY
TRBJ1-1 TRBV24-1 ATSDTRTGGTEAF
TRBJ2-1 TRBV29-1 SVTGTSSYNEQF
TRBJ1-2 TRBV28 ASRPVGTVYGYT
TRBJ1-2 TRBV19 ASSRGQSNYGYT
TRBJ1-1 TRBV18 ASSTIQETTEAF
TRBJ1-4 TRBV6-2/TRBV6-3 ASSLGQGTRNEKLF
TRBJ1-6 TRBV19 ASSPPGLNNSPLH
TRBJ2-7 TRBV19 ASSHGSVNEQY
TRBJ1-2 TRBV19 ASEDRRSNYGYT
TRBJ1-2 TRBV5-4 ASSSGGGGEGYGHT
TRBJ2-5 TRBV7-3 ASSLGGLAGETQY
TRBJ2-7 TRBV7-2 ASSSGGLAAYEQY
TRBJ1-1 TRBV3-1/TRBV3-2 ATGTDTLYHPF
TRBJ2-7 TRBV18 ASSPGQQSSYEQY
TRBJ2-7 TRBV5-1 ASSLEQTYEQY
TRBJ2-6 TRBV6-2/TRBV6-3 ASSRASSGANVLT
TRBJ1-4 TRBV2 ASATQAGEKLF
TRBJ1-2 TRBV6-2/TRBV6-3 ASTPGTGRGYT
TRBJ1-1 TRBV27 ASSFSRGSGTEAF
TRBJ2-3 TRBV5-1 ASSLAGLRDTQY